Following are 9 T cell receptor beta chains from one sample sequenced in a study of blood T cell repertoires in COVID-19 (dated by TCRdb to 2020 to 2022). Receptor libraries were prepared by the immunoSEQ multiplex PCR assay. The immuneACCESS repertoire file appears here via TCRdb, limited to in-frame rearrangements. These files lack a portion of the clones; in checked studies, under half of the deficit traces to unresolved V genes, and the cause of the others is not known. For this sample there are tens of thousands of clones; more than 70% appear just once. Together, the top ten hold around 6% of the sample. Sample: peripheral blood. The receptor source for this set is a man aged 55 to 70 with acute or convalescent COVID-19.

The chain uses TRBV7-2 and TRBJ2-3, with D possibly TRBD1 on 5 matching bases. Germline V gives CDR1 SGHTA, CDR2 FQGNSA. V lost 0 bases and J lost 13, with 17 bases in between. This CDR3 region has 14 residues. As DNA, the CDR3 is TGTGCCAGCAGCTTAGCGATCGGCCAGGGTAAGAAGTATTTT. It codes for CASSLAIGQGKKYF.

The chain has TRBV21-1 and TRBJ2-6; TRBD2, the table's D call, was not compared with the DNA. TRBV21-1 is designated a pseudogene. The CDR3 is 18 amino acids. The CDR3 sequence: CASSKRPGSHSGANVLTF. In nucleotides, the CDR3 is TGTGCCAGCAGCAAACGCCCTGGGAGCCACTCTGGGGCCAACGTCCTGACTTTC.

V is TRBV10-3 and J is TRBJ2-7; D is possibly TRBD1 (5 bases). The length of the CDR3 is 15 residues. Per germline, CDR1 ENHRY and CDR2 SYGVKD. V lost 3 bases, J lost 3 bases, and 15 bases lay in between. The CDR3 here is CAISDPGKVGYEQYF. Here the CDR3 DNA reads TGTGCCATCAGTGACCCAGGGAAGGTTGGCTACGAGCAGTACTTC.

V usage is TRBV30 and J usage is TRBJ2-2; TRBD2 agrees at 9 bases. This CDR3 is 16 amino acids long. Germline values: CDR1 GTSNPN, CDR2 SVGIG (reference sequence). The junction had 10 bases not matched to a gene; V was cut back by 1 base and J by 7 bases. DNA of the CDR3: TGTGCCTGGAGTGGGTTAGCGGGAGCGATGGGCGGGGAGCTGTTTTTT. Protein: CAWSGLAGAMGGELFF.

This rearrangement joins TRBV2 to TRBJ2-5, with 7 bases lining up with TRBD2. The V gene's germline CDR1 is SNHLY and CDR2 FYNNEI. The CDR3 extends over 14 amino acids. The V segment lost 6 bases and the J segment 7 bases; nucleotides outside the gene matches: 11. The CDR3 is CASRGTTSGGTQYF. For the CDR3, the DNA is TGTGCCAGCAGGGGGACTACCTCCGGCGGGACCCAGTACTTC.

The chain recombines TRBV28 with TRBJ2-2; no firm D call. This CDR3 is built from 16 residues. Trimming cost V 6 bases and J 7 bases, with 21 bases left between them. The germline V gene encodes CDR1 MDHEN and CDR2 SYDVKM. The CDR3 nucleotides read TGTGCCAGCAGCCCCCCCGACCAAGCGTGGATCGGGGAGCTGTTTTTT. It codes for CASSPPDQAWIGELFF.

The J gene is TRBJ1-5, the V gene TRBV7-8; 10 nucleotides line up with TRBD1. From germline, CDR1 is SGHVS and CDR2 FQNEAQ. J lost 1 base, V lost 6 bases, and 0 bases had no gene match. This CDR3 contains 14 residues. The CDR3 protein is CASRGQGSNQPQHF. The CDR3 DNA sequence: TGTGCCAGCAGGGGACAGGGGAGCAATCAGCCCCAGCATTTT. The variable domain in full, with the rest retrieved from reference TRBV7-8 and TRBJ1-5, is GAGVSQSPRYKVAKRGQDVALRCDPISGHVSLFWYQQALGQGPEFLTYFQNEAQLDKSGLPSDRFFAERPEGSVSTLKIQRTQQEDSAVYLCASRGQGSNQPQHFGDGTRLSIL.

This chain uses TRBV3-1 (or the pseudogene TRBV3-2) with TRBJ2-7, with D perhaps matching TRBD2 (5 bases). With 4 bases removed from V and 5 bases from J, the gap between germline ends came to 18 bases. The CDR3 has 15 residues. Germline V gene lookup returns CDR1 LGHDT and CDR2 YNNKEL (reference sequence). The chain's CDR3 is CASSPRDYQVDEQYF. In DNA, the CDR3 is TGTGCCAGCAGCCCCCGCGACTACCAGGTTGACGAGCAGTACTTC.

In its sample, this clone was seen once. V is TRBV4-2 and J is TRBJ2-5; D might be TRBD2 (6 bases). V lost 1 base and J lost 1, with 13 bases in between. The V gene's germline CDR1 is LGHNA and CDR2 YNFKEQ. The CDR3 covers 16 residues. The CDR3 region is CASSQALLGGQETQYF. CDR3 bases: TGTGCCAGCAGCCAAGCCCTCTTGGGGGGCCAAGAGACCCAGTACTTC.